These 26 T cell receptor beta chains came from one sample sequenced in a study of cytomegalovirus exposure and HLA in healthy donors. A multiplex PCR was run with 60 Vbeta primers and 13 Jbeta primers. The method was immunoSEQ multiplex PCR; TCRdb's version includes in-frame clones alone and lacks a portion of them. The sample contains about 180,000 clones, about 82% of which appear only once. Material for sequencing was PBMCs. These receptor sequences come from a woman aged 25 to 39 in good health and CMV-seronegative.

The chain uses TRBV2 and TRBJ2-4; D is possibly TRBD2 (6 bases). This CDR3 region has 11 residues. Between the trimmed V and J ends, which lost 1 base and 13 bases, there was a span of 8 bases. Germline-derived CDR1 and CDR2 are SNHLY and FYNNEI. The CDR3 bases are TGTGCCAGCAGTGAAGGGCTAGCGCAGTACTTC. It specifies CASSEGLAQYF.

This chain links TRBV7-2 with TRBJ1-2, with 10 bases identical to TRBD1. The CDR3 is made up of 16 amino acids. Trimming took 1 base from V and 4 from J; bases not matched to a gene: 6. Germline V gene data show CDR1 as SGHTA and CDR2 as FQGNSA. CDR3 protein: CASSLDFRDRGYGYTF. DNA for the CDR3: TGTGCCAGCAGCTTAGATTTCCGGGACAGGGGCTATGGCTACACCTTC.

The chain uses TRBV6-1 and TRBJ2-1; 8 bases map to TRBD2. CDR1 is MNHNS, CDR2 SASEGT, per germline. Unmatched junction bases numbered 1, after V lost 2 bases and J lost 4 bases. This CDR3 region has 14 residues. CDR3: CASSESGGYNEQFF. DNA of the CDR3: TGTGCCAGCAGTGAAAGCGGGGGATACAATGAGCAGTTCTTC.

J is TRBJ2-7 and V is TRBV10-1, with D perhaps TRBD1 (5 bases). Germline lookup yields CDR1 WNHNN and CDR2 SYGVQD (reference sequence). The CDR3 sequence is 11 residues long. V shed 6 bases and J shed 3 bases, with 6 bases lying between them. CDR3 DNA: TGCGCCAGCAGCGACAGCTACGAGCAGTACTTC. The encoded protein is CASSDSYEQYF.

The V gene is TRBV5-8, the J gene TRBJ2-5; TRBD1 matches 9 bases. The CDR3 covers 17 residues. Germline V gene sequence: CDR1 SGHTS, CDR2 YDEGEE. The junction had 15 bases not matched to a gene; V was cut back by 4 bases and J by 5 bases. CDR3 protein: CASSRGQGKGSHETQYF. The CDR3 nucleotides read TGTGCCAGCAGCAGGGGACAGGGAAAAGGGAGCCACGAGACCCAGTACTTC.

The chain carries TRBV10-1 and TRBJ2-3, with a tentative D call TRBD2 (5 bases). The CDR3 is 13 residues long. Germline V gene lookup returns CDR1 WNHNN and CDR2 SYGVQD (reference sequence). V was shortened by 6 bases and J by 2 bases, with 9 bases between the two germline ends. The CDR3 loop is CASRDSNTDTQYF. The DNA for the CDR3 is TGCGCCAGCAGGGACTCAAACACAGATACGCAGTATTTT.

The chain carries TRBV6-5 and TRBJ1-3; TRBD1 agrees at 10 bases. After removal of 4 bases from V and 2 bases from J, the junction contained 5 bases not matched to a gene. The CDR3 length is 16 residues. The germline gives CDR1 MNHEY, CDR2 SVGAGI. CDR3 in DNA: TGTGCCAGCAGTTGGGGACAGGGGACGGCTGGAAACACCATATATTTT. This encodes CASSWGQGTAGNTIYF.

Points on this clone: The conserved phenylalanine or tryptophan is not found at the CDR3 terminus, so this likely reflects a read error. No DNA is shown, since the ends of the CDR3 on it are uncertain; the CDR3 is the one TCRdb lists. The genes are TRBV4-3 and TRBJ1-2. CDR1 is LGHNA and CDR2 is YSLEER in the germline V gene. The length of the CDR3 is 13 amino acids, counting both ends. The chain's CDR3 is CASSQPRGGRGVD.

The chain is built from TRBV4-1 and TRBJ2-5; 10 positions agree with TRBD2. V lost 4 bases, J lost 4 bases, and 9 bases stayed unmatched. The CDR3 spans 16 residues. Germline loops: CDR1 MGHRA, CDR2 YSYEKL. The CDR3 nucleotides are TGCGCCAGCAGCCGCATACTAGCGGGGAGGGGAGAGACCCAGTACTTC. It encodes CASSRILAGRGETQYF.

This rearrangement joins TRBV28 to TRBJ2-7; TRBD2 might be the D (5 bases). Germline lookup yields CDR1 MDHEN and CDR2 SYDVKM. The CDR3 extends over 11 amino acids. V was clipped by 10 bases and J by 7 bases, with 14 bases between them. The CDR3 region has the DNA TGTGCCATTGGGCTTCGCGGGGAGCAGTACTTC. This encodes CAIGLRGEQYF.

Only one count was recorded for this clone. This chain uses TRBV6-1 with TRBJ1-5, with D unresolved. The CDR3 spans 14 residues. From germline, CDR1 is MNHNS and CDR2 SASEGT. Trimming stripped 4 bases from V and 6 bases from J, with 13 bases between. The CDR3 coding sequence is TGTGCCAGCAGTGTCCTCCAAGCGGGTCAGCCCCAGCATTTT. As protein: CASSVLQAGQPQHF.

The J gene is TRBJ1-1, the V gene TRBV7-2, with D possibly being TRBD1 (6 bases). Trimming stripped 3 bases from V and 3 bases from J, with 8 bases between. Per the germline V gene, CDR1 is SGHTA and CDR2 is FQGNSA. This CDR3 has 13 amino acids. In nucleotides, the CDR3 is TGTGCCAGCAGCTTTTACAGGGACACTGAAGCTTTCTTT. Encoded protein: CASSFYRDTEAFF. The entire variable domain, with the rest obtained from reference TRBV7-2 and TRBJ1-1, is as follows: GAGVSQSPSNKVTEKGKDVELRCDPISGHTALYWYRQSLGQGLEFLIYFQGNSAPDKSGLPSDRFSAERTGGSVSTLTIQRTQQEDSAVYLCASSFYRDTEAFFGQGTRLTVV.

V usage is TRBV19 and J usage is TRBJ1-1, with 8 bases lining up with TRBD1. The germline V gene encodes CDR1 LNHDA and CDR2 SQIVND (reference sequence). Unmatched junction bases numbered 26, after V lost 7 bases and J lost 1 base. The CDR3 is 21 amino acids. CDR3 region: CASTLTGDRGLERARNTEAFF. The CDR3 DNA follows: TGTGCCAGTACCTTAACAGGAGACAGGGGACTTGAGAGGGCCCGGAACACTGAAGCTTTCTTT.

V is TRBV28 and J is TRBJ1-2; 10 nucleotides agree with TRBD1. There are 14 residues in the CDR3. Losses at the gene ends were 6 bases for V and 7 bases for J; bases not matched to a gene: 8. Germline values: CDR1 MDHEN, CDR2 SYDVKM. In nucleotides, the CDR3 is TGTGCCAGCAGGCCACCGGGACAGGGGCCTGGCTACACCTTC. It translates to CASRPPGQGPGYTF.

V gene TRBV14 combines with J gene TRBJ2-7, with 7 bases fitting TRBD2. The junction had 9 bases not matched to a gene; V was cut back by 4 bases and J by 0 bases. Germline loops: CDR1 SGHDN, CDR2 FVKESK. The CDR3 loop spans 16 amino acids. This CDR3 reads CASSRSGSGRSYEQYF. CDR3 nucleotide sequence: TGTGCCAGCAGCCGTAGCGGGTCAGGGCGCTCCTACGAGCAGTACTTC.

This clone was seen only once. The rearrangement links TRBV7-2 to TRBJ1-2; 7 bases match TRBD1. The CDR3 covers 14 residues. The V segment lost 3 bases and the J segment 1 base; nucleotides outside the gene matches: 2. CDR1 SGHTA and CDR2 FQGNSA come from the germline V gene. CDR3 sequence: CASSFQGVNYGYTF. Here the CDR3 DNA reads TGTGCCAGCAGCTTCCAGGGGGTTAACTATGGCTACACCTTC.

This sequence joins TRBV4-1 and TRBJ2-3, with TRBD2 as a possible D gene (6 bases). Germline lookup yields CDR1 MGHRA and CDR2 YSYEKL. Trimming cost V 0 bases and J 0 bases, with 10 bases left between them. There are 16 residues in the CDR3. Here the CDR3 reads CASSQDLAGSTDTQYF. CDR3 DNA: TGCGCCAGCAGCCAAGATTTGGCGGGGAGCACAGATACGCAGTATTTT.

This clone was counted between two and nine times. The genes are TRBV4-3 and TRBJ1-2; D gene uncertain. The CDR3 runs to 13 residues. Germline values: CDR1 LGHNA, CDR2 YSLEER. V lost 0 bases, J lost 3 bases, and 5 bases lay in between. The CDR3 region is CASSQDQDYGYTF. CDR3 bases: TGCGCCAGCAGCCAAGATCAGGACTATGGCTACACCTTC.

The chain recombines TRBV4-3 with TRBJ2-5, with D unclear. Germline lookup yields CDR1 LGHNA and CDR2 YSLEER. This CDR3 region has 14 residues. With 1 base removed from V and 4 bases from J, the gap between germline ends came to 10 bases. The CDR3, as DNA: TGCGCCAGCAGCCAAGCCCACGGGTCAGAGACCCAGTACTTC. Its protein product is CASSQAHGSETQYF.

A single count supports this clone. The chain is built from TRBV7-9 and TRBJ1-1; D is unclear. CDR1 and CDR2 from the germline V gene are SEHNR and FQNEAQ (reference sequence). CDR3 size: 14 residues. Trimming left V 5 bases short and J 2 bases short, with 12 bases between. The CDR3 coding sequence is TGTGCCAGCAGCCCCGCGGGAGCCAACACTGAAGCTTTCTTT. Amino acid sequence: CASSPAGANTEAFF. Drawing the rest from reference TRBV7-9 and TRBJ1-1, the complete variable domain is DTGVSQNPRHKITKRGQNVTFRCDPISEHNRLYWYRQTLGQGPEFLTYFQNEAQLEKSRLLSDRFSAERPKGSFSTLEIQRTEQGDSAMYLCASSPAGANTEAFFGQGTRLTVV.

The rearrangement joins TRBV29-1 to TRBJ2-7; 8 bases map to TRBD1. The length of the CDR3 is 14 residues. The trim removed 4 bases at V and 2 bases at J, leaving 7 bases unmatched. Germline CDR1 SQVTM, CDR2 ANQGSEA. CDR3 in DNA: TGCAGCGTTGGGGGGACAGGCCGTCCCTACGAGCAGTACTTC. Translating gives CSVGGTGRPYEQYF.

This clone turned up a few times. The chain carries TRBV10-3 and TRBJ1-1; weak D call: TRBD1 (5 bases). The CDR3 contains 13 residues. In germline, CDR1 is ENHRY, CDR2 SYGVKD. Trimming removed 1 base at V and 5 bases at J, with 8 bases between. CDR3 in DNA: TGTGCCATCAGTGAGTTCGGGGGGACTGAAGCTTTCTTT. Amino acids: CAISEFGGTEAFF.

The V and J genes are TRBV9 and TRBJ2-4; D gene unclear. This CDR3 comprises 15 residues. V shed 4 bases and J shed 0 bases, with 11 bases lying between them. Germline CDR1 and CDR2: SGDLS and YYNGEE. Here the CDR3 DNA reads TGTGCCAGCAGCTCCCGTCTACTAGCCAAAAACATTCAGTACTTC. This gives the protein CASSSRLLAKNIQYF.

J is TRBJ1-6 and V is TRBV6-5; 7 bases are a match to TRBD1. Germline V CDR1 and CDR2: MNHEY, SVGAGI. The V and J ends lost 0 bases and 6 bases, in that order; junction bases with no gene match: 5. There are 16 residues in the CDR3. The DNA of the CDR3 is TGTGCCAGCAGTTACTCCATGGGGACAGCTAATTCACCCCTCCACTTT. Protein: CASSYSMGTANSPLHF.

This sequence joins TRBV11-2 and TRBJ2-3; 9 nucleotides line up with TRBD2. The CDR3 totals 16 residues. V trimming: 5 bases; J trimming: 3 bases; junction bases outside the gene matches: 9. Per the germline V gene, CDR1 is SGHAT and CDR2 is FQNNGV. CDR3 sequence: CASSGWGRGGTDTQYF. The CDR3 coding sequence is TGTGCCAGCAGCGGTTGGGGGCGGGGGGGTACAGATACGCAGTATTTT.

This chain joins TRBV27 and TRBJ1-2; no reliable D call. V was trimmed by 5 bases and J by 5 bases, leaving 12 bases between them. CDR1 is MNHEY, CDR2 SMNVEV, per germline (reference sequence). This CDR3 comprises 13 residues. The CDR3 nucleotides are TGTGCCAGCAGTCTGAGGGAGGGATATGGCTACACCTTC. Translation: CASSLREGYGYTF.